This T cell receptor (beta chain) was identified in a study of control samples from healthy donors and cancer patients. Assay used: immunoSEQ multiplex PCR; TCRdb lists only in-frame clones, some missing. The sample consists of 110,000 to 150,000 clones, roughly 89% of them appearing once. The germline CDR1 and CDR2 sequences are LNHDA and SQIVND (reference sequence). V dropped 1 base and J dropped 7; count of bases not matched to a gene: 6. This CDR3 has 15 amino acids. The TCR originated in a man aged 25 to 40 in good health. This sequence joins TRBV19 and TRBJ1-4, with 7 bases aligning to TRBD1. Sequenced input: blood. CDR3: CASSIGGTVGEKLFF. CDR3 nucleotides: TGTGCCAGTAGTATAGGAGGGACAGTAGGTGAAAAACTGTTTTTT.